This T cell receptor beta chain was profiled in a study of OX40 agonist ivuxolimab in advanced cancers. Study findings and constraints: Averaging showed that CD8+ T cells had more expanded clones than CD4+ did. Several nonresponders also turned out to have low normalized T-cell clonal expansion.

Repertoires were generated with immunoSEQ multiplex PCR, while TCRdb's copy carries only in-frame clones and drops some. The sample yields 55,000 to 70,000 clones, 70% to 90% seen once. Concerning this clone: Its specificity is unknown.

Deletions cut 0 bases from V and 7 bases from J, with 4 bases between. CDR3 length equals 12 residues. The germline gives CDR1 SGHRS, CDR2 YFSETQ. The sequence came from an adult with an advanced solid tumor such as melanoma, head and neck, liver or kidney cancer. The chain recombines TRBV5-1 with TRBJ2-2; D gene unclear. Sample: CD4+ or CD8+ T cells sorted from blood, taken in a trial of the OX40 agonist ivuxolimab. The CDR3 DNA sequence: TGCGCCAGCAGCTTGGATATCGGGGAGCTGTTTTTT. It encodes CASSLDIGELFF.